This passage covers 7 T cell receptor beta chains from one sample sequenced in a study of blood T cell repertoires in COVID-19. Data came from immunoSEQ multiplex PCR; TCRdb stores just in-frame clones and leaves some out. Of about 440,000 clones listed, roughly 91% were seen once; the top ten hold less than 0.75%. Sequencing was done on a sample of PBMCs or T cells enriched from blood (not recorded which). The receptors here all came from a man aged 18-30 years who had recovered from COVID-19.

This clone has just a few counts. J is TRBJ2-7 and V is TRBV7-9, with 9 bases that match TRBD1. The CDR3 is 13 residues long. Unmatched junction bases numbered 5, after V lost 4 bases and J lost 7 bases. Per the germline V gene, CDR1 is SEHNR and CDR2 is FQNEAQ (reference sequence). CDR3 nucleotide sequence: TGTGCCAGCAGCTCCCGGACAGGGGAAGAGCAGTACTTC. Translating gives CASSSRTGEEQYF.

The chain combines TRBV3-1 (or the pseudogene TRBV3-2) with TRBJ1-2; D possibly corresponds to TRBD1 (5 bases). The CDR3 runs 14 residues. From germline, CDR1 is LGHDT and CDR2 YNNKEL (reference sequence). Trimming took 3 bases from V and 0 from J, leaving 8 bases between them. CDR3 sequence: CASSQGPTNYGYTF. DNA for the CDR3: TGTGCCAGCAGCCAGGGGCCGACTAACTATGGCTACACCTTC.

The chain recombines TRBV5-5 with TRBJ2-5; D ambiguous. Germline CDR1 SGHKS, CDR2 YYEKEE (reference sequence). The CDR3 is 11 amino acids. V lost 4 bases, J lost 5 bases, and 6 bases lay in between. CDR3 in DNA: TGTGCCAGCAGCCCCGGTGAGACCCAGTACTTC. This sequence encodes CASSPGETQYF.

The gene calls are TRBV28 and TRBJ1-4, with D uncertain. Trimming took 7 bases from V and 8 from J, leaving 14 bases between them. Germline V CDR1 and CDR2: MDHEN, SYDVKM. The CDR3 is 13 amino acids. The CDR3: CASTLYFGEKLFF. CDR3 bases: TGTGCCAGCACCCTGTACTTCGGGGAAAAACTGTTTTTT.

The chain employs TRBV10-3 and TRBJ2-1, with TRBD1 matching over 9 bases. V was clipped by 4 bases and J by 4 bases; unmatched bases: 8. This CDR3 has 16 amino acids. The V gene's germline CDR1 is ENHRY and CDR2 SYGVKD. In DNA form, the CDR3 reads TGTGCCATCAGTGTTATCCGGGACAGGGCGTACAATGAGCAGTTCTTC. This encodes CAISVIRDRAYNEQFF.

In nucleotides, the CDR3 is TGTGCCAGCAGCCAAGATCGCCGGGGAATCAATGGCTACACCTTC. It codes for CASSQDRRGINGYTF. The chain has TRBV14 and TRBJ1-2; D remains unclear. The V gene lost 0 bases and the J gene lost 6 bases, with 14 bases spanning the gap. Germline CDR1 SGHDN, CDR2 FVKESK. The CDR3 spans 15 residues.

This clone was detected many times. This sequence joins TRBV7-9 and TRBJ1-2, with D perhaps matching TRBD1 (5 bases). The CDR3 has 14 amino acids. The V end lost 5 bases, the J end lost 4 bases, and 14 bases lay between the germline ends. The V gene's germline CDR1 is SEHNR and CDR2 FQNEAQ (reference sequence). The CDR3 here is CASSADSSRYGYTF. The CDR3 DNA sequence: TGTGCCAGCAGCGCAGACAGCTCCCGCTATGGCTACACCTTC.